This T cell receptor beta chain was sequenced in a study of blood T cell repertoires in COVID-19. For the study at large: The United States, Italy and Spain supplied acute and convalescent COVID-19 samples.

The germline V gene has CDR1 KGHDR and CDR2 SFDVKD. The germline V and J ends were trimmed by 4 bases and 1 base, with 13 bases remaining between them. The CDR3 is made up of 15 amino acids. Cohort 3 recovery required two negative PCRs, clearance, or symptom resolution. The assay was immunoSEQ multiplex PCR, and TCRdb's table has in-frame clones only and misses some. The repertoire has about 280,000 clones, roughly nine tenths of them found once; the top ten carry 1.5% to 2%. In its sample, this clone was seen a few times. The source of this sequence is a woman aged 55-69 years who had recovered from COVID-19. Sequenced material: PBMCs or T cells enriched from blood (not recorded which). The rearrangement uses TRBV24-1 and TRBJ2-7, with a weak D call TRBD2 (7 bases). The CDR3 DNA follows: TGTGCCACCAGTGAGGCGGGGGCCTCATCCTACGAGCAGTACTTC. The encoded protein is CATSEAGASSYEQYF.